This TCR beta chain was captured in a study of CD8 T cells in Susac syndrome. Background on the study: When blood was drawn, patients with Susac syndrome were on intravenous immunoglobulin alone, on corticosteroids, or therapy-naive.

V was clipped by 4 bases and J by 8 bases, with 17 bases between them. The CDR3 has 14 amino acids. Germline V gene data show CDR1 as LNHNV and CDR2 as YYDKDF (reference sequence). RNA totalling roughly 0.45 to 1 ug underwent reverse transcription with random hexamers. TCRdb reprocessed the immunoSEQ multiplex PCR reads via MiXCR and lists one record per CDR3 protein. The table lists about 100,000 distinct CDR3 sequences, 95% of them singletons. The receptor was derived from a human donor with Susac syndrome. Material: CD8+ T cells from PBMCs. V gene TRBV15 combines with J gene TRBJ1-2; D might be TRBD1 (5 bases). As DNA, the CDR3 is TGTGCCACCAGCAATGGGGGAAACATGGGGGGCTACACCTTC. Translating gives CATSNGGNMGGYTF. Complete variable domain (other parts from reference TRBV15 and TRBJ1-2): DAMVIQNPRYQVTQFGKPVTLSCSQTLNHNVMYWYQQKSSQAPKLLFHYYDKDFNNEADTPDNFQSRRPNTSFCFLDIRSPGLGDTAMYLCATSNGGNMGGYTFGSGTRLTVV.